One sample yielded the 24 T cell receptor beta chains listed below, sequenced in a study of cytomegalovirus exposure and HLA in healthy donors. The PCR was carried out with 60 Vbeta primers and 13 Jbeta primers. Some clones are missing from TCRdb's copy, which holds only in-frame ones; the method was immunoSEQ multiplex PCR. Of 120,000 to 150,000 clones listed, roughly 79% are singletons. Sample: PBMCs. The receptors were sampled from a woman aged 30 to 39 in good health and CMV-seronegative.

The rearrangement uses TRBV30 and TRBJ2-5, with a tentative D call TRBD2 (6 bases). V lost 3 bases and J lost 7, with 12 bases in between. Germline values: CDR1 GTSNPN, CDR2 SVGIG (reference sequence). CDR3 length equals 12 residues. CDR3 nucleotide sequence: TGTGCCTGGAGAGGAGGGGCGGGGACCCAGTACTTC. This encodes CAWRGGAGTQYF.

This clone occurred a few times. The chain has TRBV27 and TRBJ1-6; tentative D call: TRBD1 (6 bases). The germline V gene has CDR1 MNHEY and CDR2 SMNVEV (reference sequence). The CDR3 loop spans 14 amino acids. V gave up 3 bases and J gave up 7 bases, with 10 bases separating them. The CDR3 coding sequence is TGTGCCAGCAGTTTTGGGACACCCAATTCACCCCTCCACTTT. It specifies CASSFGTPNSPLHF.

The chain couples TRBV29-1 to TRBJ2-1; 9 positions match TRBD1. From germline, CDR1 is SQVTM and CDR2 ANQGSEA. With V trimmed by 1 base and J by 9 bases, 4 bases remained unmatched. The CDR3 totals 13 residues. The CDR3 loop is CSVEAGTGFEQFF. In nucleotides, the CDR3 is TGCAGCGTTGAAGCAGGGACAGGGTTTGAGCAGTTCTTC.

Here the CDR3 DNA reads TGTGCCAGCAGTCCCCCCAGGGATAGCAATCAGCCCCAGCATTTT. This encodes CASSPPRDSNQPQHF. The chain couples TRBV6-5 to TRBJ1-5; D is possibly TRBD1 (5 bases). The CDR3 spans 15 residues. The V gene lost 5 bases and the J gene lost 0 bases, with 11 bases spanning the gap. Germline V gene data show CDR1 as MNHEY and CDR2 as SVGAGI.

This chain uses TRBV11-2 with TRBJ2-5; 7 nucleotides align to TRBD2. CDR1 SGHAT and CDR2 FQNNGV come from the germline V gene. Germline trimming cut 6 bases from V and 1 base from J; bases unmatched to any gene: 5. The CDR3 spans 14 residues. For the CDR3, the DNA is TGTGCCAGCAGTCGGACGGGGGGCCAAGAGACCCAGTACTTC. As protein: CASSRTGGQETQYF.

This chain joins TRBV5-8 and TRBJ2-1; tentatively, D is TRBD2 (6 bases). The CDR3 spans 10 residues. CDR1 is SGHTS, CDR2 YDEGEE, per germline. V gave up 3 bases and J gave up 14 bases, with 9 bases separating them. CDR3 loop: CASSYGGEFF. DNA of the CDR3: TGTGCCAGCAGCTACGGAGGGGAGTTCTTC.

The CDR3 sequence is CASSVSGLDYEQYF. The DNA of the CDR3 is TGTGCCAGCAGCGTGTCGGGACTAGACTACGAGCAGTACTTC. The gene calls are TRBV9 and TRBJ2-7, with 8 bases identical to TRBD2. This CDR3 contains 14 residues. J gave up 3 bases and V 2 bases, and 4 bases lay outside the gene matches. Looked up from germline, CDR1 is SGDLS and CDR2 is YYNGEE.

This sequence joins TRBV5-1 and TRBJ1-2; D gene uncertain. V was pared by 4 bases and J by 6 bases, with 10 bases between. The CDR3 sequence is 12 residues long. Looked up from germline, CDR1 is SGHRS and CDR2 is YFSETQ. The CDR3 reads CASSPPADGYTF. In nucleotides, the CDR3 is TGCGCCAGCAGCCCCCCTGCGGATGGCTACACCTTC.

The CDR3 nucleotides are TGTGCCTGGACATCAGGGATGAACACTGAAGCTTTCTTT. This translates into CAWTSGMNTEAFF. This chain uses TRBV30 with TRBJ1-1; D is possibly TRBD1 (5 bases). The CDR3 extends over 13 amino acids. V lost 4 bases to trimming and J lost 0 bases, with 9 bases between them. CDR1 GTSNPN and CDR2 SVGIG come from the germline V gene (reference sequence).

V usage is TRBV29-1 and J usage is TRBJ2-1, with TRBD1 identical over 9 bases. After removal of 4 bases from V and 11 bases from J, the junction contained 3 bases not matched to a gene. The CDR3 consists of 11 residues. The germline gives CDR1 SQVTM, CDR2 ANQGSEA. The CDR3 loop is CSVAGQGKQFF. The DNA for the CDR3 is TGCAGCGTTGCGGGACAGGGTAAGCAGTTCTTC.

The CDR3, as DNA: TGTGCCAGCAGCCCCCGGCCGGGACAGACGAACACTGAAGCTTTCTTT. Protein product: CASSPRPGQTNTEAFF. The chain is built from TRBV9 and TRBJ1-1, with 7 bases matching TRBD1. The V and J ends lost 4 bases and 1 base, in that order; junction bases with no gene match: 10. This CDR3 has 16 residues. Germline V lookup: CDR1 SGDLS, CDR2 YYNGEE.

The chain links TRBV2 to TRBJ1-1; D might be TRBD1 (5 bases). Trimming removed 4 bases from V and 7 bases from J, with 10 bases in between. The length of the CDR3 is 12 residues. Germline CDR1 reads SNHLY; CDR2 reads FYNNEI. For the CDR3, the DNA is TGTGCCAGCAGTGGGGGTGACAGTGAAGCTTTCTTT. Amino acids: CASSGGDSEAFF.

V is TRBV30 and J is TRBJ2-2, with 10 bases aligning to TRBD1. Germline V gene data show CDR1 as GTSNPN and CDR2 as SVGIG (reference sequence). The CDR3 loop spans 15 amino acids. The ends lost 7 bases at V and 3 bases at J; junction bases unmatched: 8. CDR3 DNA sequence: TGTGCCTCCAAAAGACAGGGGGCTTACACCGGGGAGCTGTTTTTT. It codes for CASKRQGAYTGELFF.

The chain couples TRBV6-1 to TRBJ2-3; D is unresolved. The CDR3 totals 14 residues. The germline V gene encodes CDR1 MNHNS and CDR2 SASEGT. Deletions cut 6 bases from V and 4 bases from J, with 14 bases between. The CDR3 region has the DNA TGTGCCAGCAGCGATAGCCAACCCCCAGATACGCAGTATTTT. Amino acids: CASSDSQPPDTQYF.

This clone has a handful of counts. The chain links TRBV7-9 to TRBJ1-4; TRBD1 matches at 12 bases. Trimming took 5 bases from V and 2 from J; bases not matched to a gene: 6. This CDR3 contains 17 residues. Germline CDR1 is SEHNR and CDR2 is FQNEAQ (reference sequence). The CDR3, as DNA: TGTGCCAGCAGCCCATCGGGGACAGGGGGCACTAATGAAAAACTGTTTTTT. It encodes CASSPSGTGGTNEKLFF.

This sequence joins TRBV7-9 and TRBJ2-3; D not resolved. Per germline, CDR1 SEHNR and CDR2 FQNEAQ (reference sequence). The CDR3 extends over 14 amino acids. Trimming pared 3 bases from V and 0 bases from J, leaving 7 bases between. CDR3 loop: CASSFGLSTDTQYF. In DNA, the CDR3 is TGTGCCAGCAGCTTTGGGCTTAGCACAGATACGCAGTATTTT.

This chain links TRBV5-4 with TRBJ2-3; 9 bases fit TRBD1. Germline values: CDR1 SGHNT, CDR2 YYREEE (reference sequence). Germline trimming cut 2 bases from V and 3 bases from J; bases unmatched to any gene: 7. This CDR3 has 16 amino acids. This CDR3 is CASSLQGAVRTDTQYF. The CDR3, as DNA: TGTGCCAGCAGCTTACAGGGGGCTGTGAGGACAGATACGCAGTATTTT.

The rearrangement joins TRBV9 to TRBJ1-1; 7 bases line up with TRBD1. V lost 3 bases, J lost 0 bases, and 8 bases stayed unmatched. In germline, CDR1 is SGDLS, CDR2 YYNGEE. The CDR3 extends over 16 amino acids. The CDR3 spells CASSATLTGVNTEAFF. The CDR3 DNA sequence: TGTGCCAGCAGCGCCACCCTAACAGGGGTGAACACTGAAGCTTTCTTT. Together with reference TRBV9 and TRBJ1-1, the CDR3 gives the full variable domain: DSGVTQTPKHLITATGQRVTLRCSPRSGDLSVYWYQQSLDQGLQFLIQYYNGEERAKGNILERFSAQQFPDLHSELNLSSLELGDSALYFCASSATLTGVNTEAFFGQGTRLTVV.

The chain employs TRBV19 and TRBJ2-7; 8 bases line up with TRBD1. The V gene's germline CDR1 is LNHDA and CDR2 SQIVND (reference sequence). The CDR3 is made up of 15 amino acids. After removal of 5 bases from V and 5 bases from J, the junction contained 11 bases not matched to a gene. CDR3 loop: CASSSTGTGSDEQYF. The CDR3 DNA reads as TGTGCCAGTAGTTCCACCGGGACAGGATCCGACGAGCAGTACTTC.

The chain combines TRBV25-1 with TRBJ1-4, with 7 nucleotides matching TRBD1. The CDR3 covers 14 residues. After removal of 7 bases from V and 8 bases from J, the junction contained 10 bases not matched to a gene. Germline assignment: CDR1 MGHDK and CDR2 SYGVNS. The CDR3 DNA follows: TGTGCCAGCACCACAGTGGGGGGACAGGAAAAACTGTTTTTT. Its protein is CASTTVGGQEKLFF.

The chain employs TRBV30 and TRBJ1-4, with D unresolved. Deletions cut 1 base from V and 3 bases from J, with 9 bases between. CDR1 is GTSNPN, CDR2 SVGIG, per germline (reference sequence). This CDR3 comprises 14 residues. The CDR3 protein is CAWSAGIANEKLFF. Here the CDR3 DNA reads TGTGCCTGGAGTGCGGGTATTGCTAATGAAAAACTGTTTTTT. Using reference TRBV30 and TRBJ1-4 for the parts outside the CDR3, the full variable domain is SQTIHQWPATLVQPVGSPLSLECTVEGTSNPNLYWYRQAAGRGLQLLFYSVGIGQISSEVPQNLSASRPQDRQFILSSKKLLLSDSGFYLCAWSAGIANEKLFFGSGTQLSVL.

The rearrangement joins TRBV13 to TRBJ2-3; no clear D gene. The CDR3 runs 16 residues. CDR1 PRHDT and CDR2 FYEKMQ come from the germline V gene (reference sequence). The V end lost 1 base, the J end lost 0 bases, and 11 bases lay between the germline ends. CDR3 coding DNA: TGTGCCAGCAGCTTAGTTCGGAGCGCAAGCACAGATACGCAGTATTTT. It yields the protein CASSLVRSASTDTQYF.

The rearrangement links TRBV5-1 to TRBJ1-4; 7 bases match TRBD1. V was clipped by 5 bases and J by 14 bases; unmatched bases: 9. CDR1 is SGHRS and CDR2 is YFSETQ in the germline V gene. CDR3 size: 12 residues. The CDR3 spells CASRYDREDLFF. The CDR3 DNA is TGCGCCAGCAGATATGACAGGGAAGATCTGTTTTTT.

The chain joins TRBV28 to TRBJ2-7, with 10 nucleotides matching TRBD2. The V segment lost 2 bases and the J segment 2 bases; nucleotides outside the gene matches: 0. The CDR3 is made up of 14 amino acids. Germline V gene sequence: CDR1 MDHEN, CDR2 SYDVKM. CDR3 amino acids: CASSLSGGAYEQYF. In DNA, the CDR3 is TGTGCCAGCAGTTTAAGCGGGGGGGCCTACGAGCAGTACTTC.